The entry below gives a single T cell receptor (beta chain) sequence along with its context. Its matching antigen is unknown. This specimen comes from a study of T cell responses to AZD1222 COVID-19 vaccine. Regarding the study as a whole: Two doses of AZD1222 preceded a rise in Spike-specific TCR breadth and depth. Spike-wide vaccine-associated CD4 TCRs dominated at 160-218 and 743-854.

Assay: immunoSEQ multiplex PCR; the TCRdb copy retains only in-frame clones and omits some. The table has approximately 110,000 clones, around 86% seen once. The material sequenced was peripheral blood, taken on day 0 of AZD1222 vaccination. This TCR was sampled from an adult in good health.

The CDR3: CASSPLDSSSAGNYGYTF. The DNA of the CDR3 is TGTGCCAGCTCACCTTTAGACAGCTCGAGCGCGGGTAACTATGGCTACACCTTC. The V call is TRBV18, the J call TRBJ1-2, with a weak D call TRBD1 (5 bases). Germline CDR1 and CDR2: KGHSH and LQKENI. V lost 3 bases to trimming and J lost 1 base, with 21 bases between them. This CDR3 comprises 18 residues. Full variable domain (rest looked up from reference TRBV18 and TRBJ1-2): NAGVMQNPRHLVRRRGQEARLRCSPMKGHSHVYWYRQLPEEGLKFMVYLQKENIIDESGMPKERFSAEFPKEGPSILRIQQVVRGDSAAYFCASSPLDSSSAGNYGYTFGSGTRLTVV.